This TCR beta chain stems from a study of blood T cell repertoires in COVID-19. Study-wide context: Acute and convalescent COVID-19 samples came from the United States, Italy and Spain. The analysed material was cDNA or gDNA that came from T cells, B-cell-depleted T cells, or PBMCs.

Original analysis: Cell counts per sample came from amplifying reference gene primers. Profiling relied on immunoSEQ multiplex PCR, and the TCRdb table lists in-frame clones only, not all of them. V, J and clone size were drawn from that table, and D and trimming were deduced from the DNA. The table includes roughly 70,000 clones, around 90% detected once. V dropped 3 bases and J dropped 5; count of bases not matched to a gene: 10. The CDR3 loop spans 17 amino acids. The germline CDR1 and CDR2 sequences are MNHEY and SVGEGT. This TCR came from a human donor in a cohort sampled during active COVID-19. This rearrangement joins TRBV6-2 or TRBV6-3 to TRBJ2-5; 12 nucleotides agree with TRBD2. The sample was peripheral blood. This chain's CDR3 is CASSYGELAGGEETQYF. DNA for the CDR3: TGTGCCAGCAGTTATGGAGAACTAGCGGGGGGTGAGGAGACCCAGTACTTC.